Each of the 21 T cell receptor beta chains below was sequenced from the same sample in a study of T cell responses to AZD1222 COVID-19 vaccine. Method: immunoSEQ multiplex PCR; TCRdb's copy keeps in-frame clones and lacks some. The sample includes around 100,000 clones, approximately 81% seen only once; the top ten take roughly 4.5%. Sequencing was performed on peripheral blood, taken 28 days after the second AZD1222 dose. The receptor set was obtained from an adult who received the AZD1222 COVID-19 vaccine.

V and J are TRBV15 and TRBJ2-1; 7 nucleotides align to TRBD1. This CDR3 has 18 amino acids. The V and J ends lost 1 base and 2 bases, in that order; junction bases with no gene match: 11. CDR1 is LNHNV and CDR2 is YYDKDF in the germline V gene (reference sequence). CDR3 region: CATSRGQGGARTYNEQFF. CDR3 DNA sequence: TGTGCCACCAGCAGAGGACAGGGTGGGGCGAGGACCTACAATGAGCAGTTCTTC. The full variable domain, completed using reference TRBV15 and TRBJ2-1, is DAMVIQNPRYQVTQFGKPVTLSCSQTLNHNVMYWYQQKSSQAPKLLFHYYDKDFNNEADTPDNFQSRRPNTSFCFLDIRSPGLGDTAMYLCATSRGQGGARTYNEQFFGPGTRLTVL.

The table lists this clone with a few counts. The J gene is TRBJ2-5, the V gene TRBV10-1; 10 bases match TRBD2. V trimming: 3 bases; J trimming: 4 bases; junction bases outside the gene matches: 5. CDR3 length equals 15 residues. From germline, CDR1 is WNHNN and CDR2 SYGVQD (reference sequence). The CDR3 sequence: CASSDLAGEGETQYF. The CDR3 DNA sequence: TGCGCCAGCAGTGATCTAGCGGGAGAAGGAGAGACCCAGTACTTC.

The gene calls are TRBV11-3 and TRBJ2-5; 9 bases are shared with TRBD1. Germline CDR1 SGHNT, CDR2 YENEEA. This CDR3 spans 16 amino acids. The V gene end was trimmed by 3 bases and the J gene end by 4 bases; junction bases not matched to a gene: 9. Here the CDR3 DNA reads TGTGCCAGCAGCTTGGGACAGGGTCGTATTTCAGAGACCCAGTACTTC. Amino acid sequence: CASSLGQGRISETQYF.

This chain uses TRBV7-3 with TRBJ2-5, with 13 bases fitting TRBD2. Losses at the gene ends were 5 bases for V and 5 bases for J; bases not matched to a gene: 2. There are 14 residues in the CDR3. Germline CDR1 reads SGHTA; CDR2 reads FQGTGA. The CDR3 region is CASSMGLAGETQYF. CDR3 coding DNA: TGTGCCAGCAGCATGGGACTAGCGGGGGAGACCCAGTACTTC.

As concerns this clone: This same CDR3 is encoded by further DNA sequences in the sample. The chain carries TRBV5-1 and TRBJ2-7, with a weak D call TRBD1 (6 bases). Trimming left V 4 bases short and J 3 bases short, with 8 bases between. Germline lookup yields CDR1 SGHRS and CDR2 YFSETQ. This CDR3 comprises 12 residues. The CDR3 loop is CASSPDSYEQYF. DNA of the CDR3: TGCGCCAGCAGCCCGGACAGCTACGAGCAGTACTTC.

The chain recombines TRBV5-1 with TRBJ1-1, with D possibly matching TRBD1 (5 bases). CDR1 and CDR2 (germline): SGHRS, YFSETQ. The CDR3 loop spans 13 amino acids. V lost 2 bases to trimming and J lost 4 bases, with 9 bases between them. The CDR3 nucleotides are TGCGCCAGCAGCTTAGGGGTTAGCACTGAAGCTTTCTTT. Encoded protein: CASSLGVSTEAFF.

The CDR3 protein is CASSEERALYEQYF. In DNA form, the CDR3 reads TGTGCCAGCAGTGAAGAAAGGGCCCTCTACGAGCAGTACTTC. The chain couples TRBV2 to TRBJ2-7; D gene uncertain. This CDR3 region has 14 residues. Germline-derived CDR1 and CDR2 are SNHLY and FYNNEI. Between the trimmed V and J ends, which lost 1 base and 3 bases, there was a span of 10 bases.

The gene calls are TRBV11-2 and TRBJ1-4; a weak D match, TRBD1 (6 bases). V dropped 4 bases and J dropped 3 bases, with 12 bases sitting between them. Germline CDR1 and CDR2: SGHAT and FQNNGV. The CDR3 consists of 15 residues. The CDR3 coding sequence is TGTGCCAGCAGCTCCAGGGGCTCAGCTAATGAAAAACTGTTTTTT. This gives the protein CASSSRGSANEKLFF. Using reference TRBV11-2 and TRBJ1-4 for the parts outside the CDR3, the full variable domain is EAGVAQSPRYKIIEKRQSVAFWCNPISGHATLYWYQQILGQGPKLLIQFQNNGVVDDSQLPKDRFSAERLKGVDSTLKIQPAKLEDSAVYLCASSSRGSANEKLFFGSGTQLSVL.

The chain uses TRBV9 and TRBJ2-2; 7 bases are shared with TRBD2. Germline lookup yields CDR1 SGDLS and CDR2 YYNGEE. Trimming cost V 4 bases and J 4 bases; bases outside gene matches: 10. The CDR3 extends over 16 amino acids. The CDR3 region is CASSPRLALSTGELFF. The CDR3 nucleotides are TGTGCCAGCAGCCCACGACTAGCTTTGAGCACCGGGGAGCTGTTTTTT.

CDR3 in amino acids: CASSLEWGPVRSNQPQHF. The DNA for the CDR3 is TGTGCCAGCAGCTTAGAATGGGGTCCCGTGAGGAGCAATCAGCCCCAGCATTTT. The V call is TRBV11-3, the J call TRBJ1-5; no clear D gene. The CDR3 has 18 amino acids. Germline V lookup: CDR1 SGHNT, CDR2 YENEEA. V lost 0 bases, J lost 1 base, and 16 bases lay in between.

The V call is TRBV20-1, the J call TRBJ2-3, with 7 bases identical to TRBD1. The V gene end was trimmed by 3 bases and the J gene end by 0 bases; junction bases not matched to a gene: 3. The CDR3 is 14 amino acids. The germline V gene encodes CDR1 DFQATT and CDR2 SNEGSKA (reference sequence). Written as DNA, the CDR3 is TGCAGTGCTAGTACAGGGGAAAGCACAGATACGCAGTATTTT. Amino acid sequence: CSASTGESTDTQYF.

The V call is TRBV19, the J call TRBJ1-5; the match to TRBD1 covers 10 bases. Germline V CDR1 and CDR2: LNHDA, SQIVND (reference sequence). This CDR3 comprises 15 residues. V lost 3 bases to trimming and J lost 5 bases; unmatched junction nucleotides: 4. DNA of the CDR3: TGTGCCAGTAGTATTATGACAGGGGGCGATCAGCCCCAGCATTTT. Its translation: CASSIMTGGDQPQHF.

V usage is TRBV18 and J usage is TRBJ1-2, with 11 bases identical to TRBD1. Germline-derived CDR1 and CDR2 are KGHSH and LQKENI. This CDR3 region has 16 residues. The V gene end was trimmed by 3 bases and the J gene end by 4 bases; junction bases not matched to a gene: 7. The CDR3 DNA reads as TGTGCCAGCTCACCCGGGACAGGGGGTAATGCCTATGGCTACACCTTC. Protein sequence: CASSPGTGGNAYGYTF.

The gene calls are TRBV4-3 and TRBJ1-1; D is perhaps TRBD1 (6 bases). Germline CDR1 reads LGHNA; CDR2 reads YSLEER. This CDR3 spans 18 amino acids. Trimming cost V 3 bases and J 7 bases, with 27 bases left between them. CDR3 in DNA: TGCGCCAGCAGCCAGGAGCTCGTAGGGGGGGCCGTTAACTATGAAGCTTTCTTT. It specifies CASSQELVGGAVNYEAFF.

The CDR3 spells CASSLAAGGGRLEQYF. The DNA of the CDR3 is TGTGCCAGCAGCTTAGCGGCGGGAGGGGGAAGGCTCGAGCAGTACTTC. V and J are TRBV7-6 and TRBJ2-7; 9 bases align to TRBD2. With V trimmed by 0 bases and J by 6 bases, 9 bases remained unmatched. The CDR3 length is 16 residues. Germline V lookup: CDR1 SGHVS, CDR2 FNYEAQ.

This CDR3 is CASSSGFRELV. The CDR3 nucleotides read TGTGCCAGCAGCTCGGGGTTCAGGGAATTGGTC. This chain uses TRBV5-6 with TRBJ2-7, with D perhaps given as TRBD1 or TRBD2 (5 bases each). The CDR3 has 11 residues. From germline, CDR1 is SGHDT and CDR2 YYEEEE.

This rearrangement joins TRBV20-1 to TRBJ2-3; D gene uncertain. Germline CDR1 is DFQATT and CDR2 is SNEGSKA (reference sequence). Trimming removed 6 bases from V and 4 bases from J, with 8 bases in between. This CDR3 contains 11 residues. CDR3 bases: TGCAGTGCCGGAGCGTCAGATACGCAGTATTTT. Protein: CSAGASDTQYF.

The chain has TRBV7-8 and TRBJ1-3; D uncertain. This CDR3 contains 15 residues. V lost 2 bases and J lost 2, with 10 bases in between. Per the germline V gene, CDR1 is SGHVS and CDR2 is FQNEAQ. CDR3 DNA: TGTGCCAGCAGCTTAAGTCCGGGAACTGGAAACACCATATATTTT. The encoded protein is CASSLSPGTGNTIYF.

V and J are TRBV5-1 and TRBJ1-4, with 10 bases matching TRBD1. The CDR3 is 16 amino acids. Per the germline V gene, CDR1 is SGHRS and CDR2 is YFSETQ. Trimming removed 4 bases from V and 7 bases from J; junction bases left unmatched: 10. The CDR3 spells CASSSGGQGTGEKLFF. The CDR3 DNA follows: TGCGCCAGCAGCAGTGGGGGACAGGGGACGGGTGAAAAACTGTTTTTT.

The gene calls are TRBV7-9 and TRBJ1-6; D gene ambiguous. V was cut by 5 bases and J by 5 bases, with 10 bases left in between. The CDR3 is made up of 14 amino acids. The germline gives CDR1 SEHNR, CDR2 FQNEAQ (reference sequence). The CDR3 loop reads CASSMTGNNSPLHF. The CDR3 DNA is TGTGCCAGCAGCATGACCGGTAATAATTCACCCCTCCACTTT.

The CDR3 region has the DNA TGTGCCAGCAGTAAATCCCAAAACTATGGCTACACCTTC. Amino acids: CASSKSQNYGYTF. The V call is TRBV6-5, the J call TRBJ1-2, with D unclear. The germline gives CDR1 MNHEY, CDR2 SVGAGI. V was cut by 5 bases and J by 2 bases, with 9 bases left in between. This CDR3 comprises 13 residues.